The T cell receptor (beta chain) described here comes from a study of blood T cell repertoires in COVID-19. Study-level information: Sites in the United States, Italy and Spain provided acute and convalescent COVID-19 samples. Sources were T cells, B-cell-depleted T cells, or PBMCs; the material itself was cDNA or gDNA.

This clone was recorded only once. Authors' processing steps: Reference gene primer amplification in the assay estimated nucleated cell counts. Libraries were prepared by immunoSEQ multiplex PCR; TCRdb keeps only in-frame clonotypes and omits some of them. V, J and clone size derive from that table, while D and trimming were established from the DNA sequence. The top ten hold over 10% of the sample, which has around 100,000 clones, about 80% seen once. The CDR3 consists of 14 residues. The V segment lost 6 bases and the J segment 6 bases; nucleotides outside the gene matches: 9. CDR1 is MDHEN and CDR2 is SYDVKM in the germline V gene.

Sequenced input: peripheral blood. This TCR was sampled from a woman in her sixties or seventies with acute or convalescent COVID-19. The chain recombines TRBV28 with TRBJ2-7; 9 nucleotides line up with TRBD1. CDR3 amino acids: CASSNRDRVIEQYV. The DNA of the CDR3 is TGTGCCAGCAGCAACCGGGACAGGGTTATCGAGCAGTACGTC.